The 19 T cell receptor beta chains reported below all come from one sample, sequenced in a study of T-cell memory formation after mild COVID-19. TCRdb re-analysed the 5' RACE reads in MiXCR, keeping a single row per CDR3 protein. The sample consists of 75,000 to 95,000 distinct CDR3 sequences, about 13% of them appearing once. The sample was PBMCs or a T cell subset sorted from them (not recorded which). The source is an adult woman who had mild COVID-19 (a few samples of this study predate the infection). Cell type and time point are not known.

V usage is TRBV12-5 and J usage is TRBJ2-3; perhaps TRBD1 as D (5 bases). Trimming removed 7 bases at V and 2 bases at J, with 13 bases between. Germline CDR1 reads LGHNT; CDR2 reads FRNRAP. The CDR3 is made up of 14 amino acids. The chain's CDR3 is CASAEDRATDTQYF. The DNA for the CDR3 is TGTGCTAGTGCCGAAGACAGAGCCACAGATACGCAGTATTTT. The full variable domain, its missing parts supplied by reference TRBV12-5 and TRBJ2-3, is DARVTQTPRHKVTEMGQEVTMRCQPILGHNTVFWYRQTMMQGLELLAYFRNRAPLDDSGMPKDRFSAEMPDATLATLKIQPSEPRDSAVYFCASAEDRATDTQYFGPGTRLTVL.

The chain is built from TRBV18 and TRBJ2-5, with a weak D call TRBD2 (5 bases). Trimming cost V 3 bases and J 5 bases, with 7 bases left between them. Germline-derived CDR1 and CDR2 are KGHSH and LQKENI. This CDR3 is built from 12 residues. The CDR3 sequence is CASSPKRETQYF. The CDR3 DNA is TGTGCCAGCTCACCCAAGCGGGAGACCCAGTACTTC.

The chain employs TRBV20-1 and TRBJ2-3; tentatively, D is TRBD1 (6 bases). CDR1 DFQATT and CDR2 SNEGSKA come from the germline V gene (reference sequence). The CDR3 sequence is 15 residues long. The V and J ends lost 6 bases and 2 bases respectively, with 18 bases between them. This chain's CDR3 is CSASRTGRSTDTQYF. The CDR3 coding sequence is TGCAGTGCCTCGCGAACAGGGAGATCCACAGATACGCAGTATTTT.

This clonotype showed up just a few times. This rearrangement joins TRBV15 to TRBJ2-1; D could derive from TRBD1 or TRBD2 (5 bases each). The CDR3 is 13 amino acids. CDR1 is LNHNV and CDR2 is YYDKDF in the germline V gene (reference sequence). V lost 3 bases and J 9 bases, leaving 12 bases between the germline ends. The CDR3 coding sequence is TGTGCCACCAGCAGTAGGGACGCCGTTGAGCAGTTCTTC. Translation: CATSSRDAVEQFF.

This clonotype was observed a few times. The chain has TRBV12-3 or TRBV12-4 and TRBJ2-3, with a possible D match to TRBD2 (5 bases). V dropped 6 bases and J dropped 2 bases, with 18 bases sitting between them. The CDR3 consists of 16 residues. The CDR3 sequence is CASSHPPGVPTDTQYF. The CDR3 DNA is TGTGCCAGCAGCCACCCGCCCGGGGTGCCCACAGATACGCAGTATTTT.

V is TRBV9 and J is TRBJ2-5, with TRBD2 identical over 9 bases. Germline V gene lookup returns CDR1 SGDLS and CDR2 YYNGEE. J was trimmed by 5 bases and V by 0 bases; bases with no gene match: 5. CDR3 length: 15 residues. The CDR3 DNA reads TGTGCCAGCAGCGTAGAGGCTAGCGGGGTGGAGACCCAGTACTTC. Protein sequence: CASSVEASGVETQYF.

This clonotype was counted only a few times. CDR3 coding DNA: TGTGCCAGCAGTCAGAGAGCTTATCGCGTGGCTTTCTTT. This encodes CASSQRAYRVAFF. The rearrangement uses TRBV4-2 and TRBJ1-1; D gene unclear. Germline lookup yields CDR1 LGHNA and CDR2 YNFKEQ. CDR3 size: 13 residues. V lost 6 bases, J lost 11 bases, and 19 bases lay in between.

This clonotype was found a few times. This chain connects TRBV16 to TRBJ2-7; D uncertain. The V gene lost 0 bases and the J gene lost 2 bases, with 5 bases spanning the gap. There are 13 residues in the CDR3. CDR1 is KGHSY and CDR2 is FQNENV in the germline V gene. CDR3 sequence (DNA): TGTGCCAGCAGCCAATCCTGGCCCTACGAGCAGTACTTC. As protein: CASSQSWPYEQYF.

At least ten counts were recorded for this clonotype. The chain carries TRBV20-1 and TRBJ1-1; TRBD1 agrees at 9 bases. The V segment lost 1 base and the J segment 3 bases; nucleotides outside the gene matches: 0. The CDR3 is 13 residues long. Germline values: CDR1 DFQATT, CDR2 SNEGSKA (reference sequence). CDR3 DNA: TGCAGTGCTAGAGGGACAGGGGACACTGAAGCTTTCTTT. Translated, it gives CSARGTGDTEAFF.

This clonotype came up once. The V call is TRBV5-1, the J call TRBJ1-1; possibly TRBD1 for D (5 bases). The V gene lost 3 bases and the J gene lost 0 bases, with 12 bases spanning the gap. This CDR3 spans 15 amino acids. Looked up from germline, CDR1 is SGHRS and CDR2 is YFSETQ. The CDR3 here is CASSSHDRLNTEAFF. The CDR3 DNA sequence: TGCGCCAGCAGCTCCCACGACAGATTGAACACTGAAGCTTTCTTT.

This clonotype was counted a few times. This chain connects TRBV4-1 to TRBJ1-6, with 7 nucleotides matching TRBD1. Germline V gene sequence: CDR1 MGHRA, CDR2 YSYEKL. The CDR3 is made up of 17 amino acids. Trimming at V came to 2 bases and at J to 5 bases, leaving 9 bases not matched to a gene. CDR3 nucleotides: TGCGCCAGCAGCCAAAGAACGGGACAGCAACATAATTCACCCCTCCACTTT. It encodes CASSQRTGQQHNSPLHF.

This chain links TRBV7-9 with TRBJ1-1, with no clear D. The germline CDR1 and CDR2 sequences are SEHNR and FQNEAQ (reference sequence). This CDR3 is built from 16 residues. Between the trimmed V and J ends, which lost 5 bases and 3 bases, there was a span of 19 bases. CDR3 protein: CASSPVVVEKDTEAFF. The CDR3 bases are TGTGCCAGCAGCCCCGTCGTGGTAGAAAAGGACACTGAAGCTTTCTTT.

A few counts support this clonotype. The CDR3: CSVEEGDTSYEQYF. The CDR3 bases are TGCAGCGTTGAAGAAGGCGACACGTCCTACGAGCAGTACTTC. J is TRBJ2-7 and V is TRBV29-1; no definite D call. The germline V and J ends were trimmed by 0 bases and 1 base, with 10 bases remaining between them. Germline V gene data show CDR1 as SQVTM and CDR2 as ANQGSEA. The CDR3 consists of 14 residues.

A few counts support this clonotype. V is TRBV24-1 and J is TRBJ2-6; TRBD2 aligns across 10 bases. In germline, CDR1 is KGHDR, CDR2 SFDVKD. The V and J ends lost 4 bases and 3 bases, in that order; junction bases with no gene match: 11. The CDR3 consists of 19 residues. The CDR3 loop reads CATSDTRLAGEGGANVLTF. The DNA of the CDR3 is TGTGCCACCAGTGACACCCGGCTAGCGGGAGAAGGTGGGGCCAACGTCCTGACTTTC.

This clonotype was observed many times. The chain joins TRBV7-8 to TRBJ2-7; D tentatively reads TRBD1 or TRBD2 (5 bases each). CDR3 size: 15 residues. V gave up 1 base and J gave up 5 bases, with 15 bases separating them. In germline, CDR1 is SGHVS, CDR2 FQNEAQ. Written as DNA, the CDR3 is TGTGCCAGCAGCTTAGTGGTAGGGCAGGGAGACGAGCAGTACTTC. This translates into CASSLVVGQGDEQYF. The entire variable domain, with the rest obtained from reference TRBV7-8 and TRBJ2-7, is as follows: GAGVSQSPRYKVAKRGQDVALRCDPISGHVSLFWYQQALGQGPEFLTYFQNEAQLDKSGLPSDRFFAERPEGSVSTLKIQRTQQEDSAVYLCASSLVVGQGDEQYFGPGTRLTVT.

This chain connects TRBV4-3 to TRBJ2-3; D is undetermined. Germline V gene lookup returns CDR1 LGHNA and CDR2 YSLEER. V was cut by 0 bases and J by 5 bases, with 6 bases left in between. The CDR3 contains 13 residues. The CDR3, as DNA: TGCGCCAGCAGCCAAGATCGGTTAGATACGCAGTATTTT. It codes for CASSQDRLDTQYF.

This clonotype was found a few times. The rearrangement uses TRBV6-5 and TRBJ2-2; D is uncertain. The germline V gene encodes CDR1 MNHEY and CDR2 SVGAGI. V was pared by 2 bases and J by 3 bases, with 7 bases between. This CDR3 is 14 amino acids long. CDR3 in DNA: TGTGCCAGCAGTTACGGGCAGTACACCGGGGAGCTGTTTTTT. It yields the protein CASSYGQYTGELFF.

This clonotype was detected only a few times. The chain carries TRBV4-1 and TRBJ2-3; 10 nucleotides agree with TRBD2. Germline CDR1 is MGHRA and CDR2 is YSYEKL. This CDR3 has 16 amino acids. Trimming at V came to 4 bases and at J to 6 bases, leaving 10 bases not matched to a gene. CDR3: CASSLTLAGAADTQYF. The CDR3 bases are TGCGCCAGCAGCCTGACTCTAGCGGGGGCCGCCGATACGCAGTATTTT.

The chain recombines TRBV29-1 with TRBJ2-3, with 7 positions matching TRBD1. Unmatched junction bases numbered 20, after V lost 8 bases and J lost 6 bases. CDR3 size: 16 residues. Germline CDR1 and CDR2: SQVTM and ANQGSEA. CDR3 loop: CSIWDGTVSPVDTQYF. The CDR3 nucleotides read TGCAGCATTTGGGATGGGACAGTCAGCCCGGTGGATACGCAGTATTTT.